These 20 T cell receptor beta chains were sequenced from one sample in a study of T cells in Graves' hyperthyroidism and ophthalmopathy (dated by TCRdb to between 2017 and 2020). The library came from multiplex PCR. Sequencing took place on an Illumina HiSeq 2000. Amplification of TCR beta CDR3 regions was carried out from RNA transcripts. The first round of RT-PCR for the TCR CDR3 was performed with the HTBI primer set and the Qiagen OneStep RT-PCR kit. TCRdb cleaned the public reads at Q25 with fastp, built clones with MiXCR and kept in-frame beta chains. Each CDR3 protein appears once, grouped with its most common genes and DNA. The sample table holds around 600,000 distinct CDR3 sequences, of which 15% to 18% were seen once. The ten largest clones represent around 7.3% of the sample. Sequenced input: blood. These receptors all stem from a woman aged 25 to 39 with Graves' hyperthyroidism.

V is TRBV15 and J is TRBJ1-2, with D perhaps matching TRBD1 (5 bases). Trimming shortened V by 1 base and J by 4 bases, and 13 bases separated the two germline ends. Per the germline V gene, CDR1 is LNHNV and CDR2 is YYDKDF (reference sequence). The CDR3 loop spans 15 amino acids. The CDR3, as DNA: TGTGCCACCAGCAGAGGTCGAGGGGTAGGCTATGGCTACACCTTC. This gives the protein CATSRGRGVGYGYTF. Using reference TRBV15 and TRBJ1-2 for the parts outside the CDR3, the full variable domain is DAMVIQNPRYQVTQFGKPVTLSCSQTLNHNVMYWYQQKSSQAPKLLFHYYDKDFNNEADTPDNFQSRRPNTSFCFLDIRSPGLGDTAMYLCATSRGRGVGYGYTFGSGTRLTVV.

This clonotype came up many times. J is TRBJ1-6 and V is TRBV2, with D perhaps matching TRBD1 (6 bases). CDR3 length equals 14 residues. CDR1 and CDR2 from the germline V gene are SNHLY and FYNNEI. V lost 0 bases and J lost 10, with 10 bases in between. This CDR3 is CASSEARGVSPLHF. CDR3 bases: TGTGCCAGCAGTGAAGCCAGGGGAGTATCACCCCTCCACTTT.

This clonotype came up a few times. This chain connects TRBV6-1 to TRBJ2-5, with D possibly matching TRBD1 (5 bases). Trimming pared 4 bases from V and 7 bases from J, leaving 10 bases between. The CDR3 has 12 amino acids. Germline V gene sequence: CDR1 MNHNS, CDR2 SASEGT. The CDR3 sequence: CASSGTQGTQYF. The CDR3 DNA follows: TGTGCCAGCAGTGGTACTCAGGGGACCCAGTACTTC.

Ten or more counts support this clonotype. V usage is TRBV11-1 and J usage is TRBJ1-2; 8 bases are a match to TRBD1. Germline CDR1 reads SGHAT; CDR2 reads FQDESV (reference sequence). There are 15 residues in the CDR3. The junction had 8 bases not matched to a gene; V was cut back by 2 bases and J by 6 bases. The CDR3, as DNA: TGTGCCAGCAGCTTAACCCTATTGACAGGGGATGGCTACACCTTC. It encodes CASSLTLLTGDGYTF.

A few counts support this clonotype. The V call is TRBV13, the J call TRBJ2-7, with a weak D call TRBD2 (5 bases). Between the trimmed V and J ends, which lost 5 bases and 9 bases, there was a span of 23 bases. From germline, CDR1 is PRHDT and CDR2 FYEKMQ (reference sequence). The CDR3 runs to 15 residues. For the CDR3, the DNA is TGTGCCAGCAGCCCTAGCCCCGACTCTTCTCGGGGGCAGTACTTC. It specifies CASSPSPDSSRGQYF. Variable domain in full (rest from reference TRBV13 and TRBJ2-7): AAGVIQSPRHLIKEKRETATLKCYPIPRHDTVYWYQQGPGQDPQFLISFYEKMQSDKGSIPDRFSAQQFSDYHSELNMSSLELGDSALYFCASSPSPDSSRGQYFGPGTRLTVT.

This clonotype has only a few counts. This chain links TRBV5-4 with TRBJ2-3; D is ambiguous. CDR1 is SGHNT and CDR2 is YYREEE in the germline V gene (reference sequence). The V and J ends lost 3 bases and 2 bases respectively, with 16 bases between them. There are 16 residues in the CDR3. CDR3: CASSSPTETLTDTQYF. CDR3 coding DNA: TGTGCCAGCAGCTCTCCTACCGAGACGCTCACAGATACGCAGTATTTT.

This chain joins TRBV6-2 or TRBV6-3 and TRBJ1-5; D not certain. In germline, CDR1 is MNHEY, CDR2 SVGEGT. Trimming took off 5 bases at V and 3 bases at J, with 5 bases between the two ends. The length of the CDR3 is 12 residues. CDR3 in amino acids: CASSTPNQPQHF. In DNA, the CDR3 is TGTGCCAGCAGTACCCCCAATCAGCCCCAGCATTTT.

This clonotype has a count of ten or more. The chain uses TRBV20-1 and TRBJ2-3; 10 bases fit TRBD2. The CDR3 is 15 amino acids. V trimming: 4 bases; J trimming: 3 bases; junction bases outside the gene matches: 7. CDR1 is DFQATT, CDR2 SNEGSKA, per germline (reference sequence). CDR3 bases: TGCAGTGCTATGCCTAGCGGGAGTCCTACAGATACGCAGTATTTT. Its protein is CSAMPSGSPTDTQYF.

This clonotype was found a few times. CDR3 coding DNA: TGCGCCAGCAGCCCCGAAACAACGATAGCGGGAGATTACAATGAGCAGTTCTTC. Translated: CASSPETTIAGDYNEQFF. This chain joins TRBV4-1 and TRBJ2-1; TRBD2 matches 9 bases. After removal of 4 bases from V and 4 bases from J, the junction contained 14 bases not matched to a gene. Germline V gene data show CDR1 as MGHRA and CDR2 as YSYEKL. The CDR3 totals 18 residues.

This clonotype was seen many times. CDR3 protein: CASSNLAVSTDTQYF. For the CDR3, the DNA is TGCGCCAGCAGCAATTTAGCGGTTAGCACAGATACGCAGTATTTT. This chain connects TRBV5-1 to TRBJ2-3, with D perhaps TRBD2 (6 bases). V was pared by 4 bases and J by 0 bases, with 12 bases between. CDR1 is SGHRS and CDR2 is YFSETQ in the germline V gene. The length of the CDR3 is 15 residues.

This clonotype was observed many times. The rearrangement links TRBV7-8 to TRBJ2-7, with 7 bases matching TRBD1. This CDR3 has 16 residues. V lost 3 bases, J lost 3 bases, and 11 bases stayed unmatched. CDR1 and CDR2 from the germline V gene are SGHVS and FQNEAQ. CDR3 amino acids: CASSFTSSRDSYEQYF. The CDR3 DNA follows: TGTGCCAGCAGCTTTACCTCGTCCCGGGACAGCTACGAGCAGTACTTC.

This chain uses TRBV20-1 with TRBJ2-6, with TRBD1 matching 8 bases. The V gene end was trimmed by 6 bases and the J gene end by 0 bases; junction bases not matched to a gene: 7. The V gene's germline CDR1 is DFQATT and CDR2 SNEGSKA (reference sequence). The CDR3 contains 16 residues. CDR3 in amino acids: CSASGQGNSGANVLTF. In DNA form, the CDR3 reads TGCAGTGCCAGCGGACAGGGAAACTCTGGGGCCAACGTCCTGACTTTC.

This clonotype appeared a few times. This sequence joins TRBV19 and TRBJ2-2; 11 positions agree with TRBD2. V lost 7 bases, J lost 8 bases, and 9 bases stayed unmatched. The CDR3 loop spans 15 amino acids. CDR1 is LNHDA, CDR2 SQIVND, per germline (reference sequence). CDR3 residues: CASTELAGESGELFF. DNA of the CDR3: TGTGCCAGTACCGAACTAGCGGGAGAGTCTGGGGAGCTGTTTTTT.

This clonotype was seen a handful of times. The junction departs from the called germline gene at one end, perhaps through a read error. CDR3 region: CASSLQGNLKEIQYF. CDR3 in DNA: TGTGCCAGCAGTTTACAGGGGAACCTTAAAGAGATCCAGTACTTC. This chain joins TRBV12-3 or TRBV12-4 and TRBJ2-5, with D possibly being TRBD1 (6 bases). The CDR3 has 15 amino acids.

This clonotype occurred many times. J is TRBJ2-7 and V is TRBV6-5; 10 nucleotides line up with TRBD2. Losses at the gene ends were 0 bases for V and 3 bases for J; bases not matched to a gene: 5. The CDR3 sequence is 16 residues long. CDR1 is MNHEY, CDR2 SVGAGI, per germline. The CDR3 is CASSYSTSGWLYEQYF. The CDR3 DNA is TGTGCCAGCAGTTACTCGACTAGCGGGTGGCTCTACGAGCAGTACTTC.

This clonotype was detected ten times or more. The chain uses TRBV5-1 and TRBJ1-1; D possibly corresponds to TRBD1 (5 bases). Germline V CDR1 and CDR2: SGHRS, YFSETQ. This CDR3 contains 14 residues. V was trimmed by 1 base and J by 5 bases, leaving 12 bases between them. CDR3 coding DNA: TGCGCCAGCAGCTTGATTGGGGACGGTACTGAAGCTTTCTTT. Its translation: CASSLIGDGTEAFF.

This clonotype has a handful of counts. The CDR3 coding sequence is TGCGCCAGCAGCTCTAGCGGGGCCTCTGGGGCCAACGTCCTGACTTTC. This gives the protein CASSSSGASGANVLTF. V and J are TRBV5-1 and TRBJ2-6; 9 positions match TRBD2. This CDR3 is 16 amino acids long. Germline lookup yields CDR1 SGHRS and CDR2 YFSETQ. Losses at the gene ends were 3 bases for V and 0 bases for J; bases not matched to a gene: 1. Together with reference TRBV5-1 and TRBJ2-6, the CDR3 gives the full variable domain: KAGVTQTPRYLIKTRGQQVTLSCSPISGHRSVSWYQQTPGQGLQFLFEYFSETQRNKGNFPGRFSGRQFSNSRSEMNVSTLELGDSALYLCASSSSGASGANVLTFGAGSRLTVL.

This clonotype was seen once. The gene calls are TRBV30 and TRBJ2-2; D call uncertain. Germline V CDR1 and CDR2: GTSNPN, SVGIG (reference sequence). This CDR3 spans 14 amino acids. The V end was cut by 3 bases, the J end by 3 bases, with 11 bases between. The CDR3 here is CAWRQSMDTGELFF. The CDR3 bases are TGTGCCTGGAGACAGTCCATGGACACCGGGGAGCTGTTTTTT.

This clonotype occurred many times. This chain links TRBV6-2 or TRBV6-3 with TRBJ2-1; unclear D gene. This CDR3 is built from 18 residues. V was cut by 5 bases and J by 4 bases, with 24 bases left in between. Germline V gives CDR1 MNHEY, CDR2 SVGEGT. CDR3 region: CASSHIPGPRITYNEQFF. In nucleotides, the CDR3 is TGTGCCAGCAGTCACATCCCAGGCCCTAGGATAACTTACAATGAGCAGTTCTTC.

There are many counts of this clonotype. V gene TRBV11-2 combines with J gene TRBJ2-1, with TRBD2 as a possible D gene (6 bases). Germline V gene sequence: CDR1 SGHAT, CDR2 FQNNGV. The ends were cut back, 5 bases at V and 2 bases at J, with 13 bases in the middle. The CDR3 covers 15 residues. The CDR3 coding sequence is TGTGCCAGCAGCCAAAGGGCGGGAACCTACAATGAGCAGTTCTTC. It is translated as CASSQRAGTYNEQFF.